The T cell receptor (beta chain) described here comes from a study of blood T cells in healthy people across ages. The study, taken as a whole, reports: A conclusive naive versus antigen-experienced comparison was prevented by the unsorted PBMCs.

With a J-beta primer mix and a sample-barcoded 5' primer, a second PCR ran about 7 to 11 cycles. TCRdb ran MiXCR on the 5' RACE reads and lists one entry per CDR3 protein. The sample carries under 1 million distinct CDR3 sequences, around 45% recorded once. Comments on this clonotype: The antigen is unknown.

The CDR3 sequence is 16 residues long. Germline CDR1 is LGHNA and CDR2 is YSLEER. The ends lost 3 bases at V and 13 bases at J; junction bases unmatched: 18. The specimen sequenced was blood. The origin of this receptor is a man in his 60s in good health. This chain uses TRBV4-3 with TRBJ2-1; 7 bases fit TRBD1. CDR3 region: CASSQLTGPGGETQFF. The CDR3 nucleotides are TGCGCCAGCAGCCAGTTGACCGGACCAGGGGGAGAGACCCAGTTCTTC.